This T cell receptor beta chain was captured in a study of regulatory T cells in long-lasting Graves disease. To make TCR beta libraries, researchers used iRepertoire HTBI primers and Arm-PCR of CDR3 regions. One entry per CDR3 protein, called by TCRdb with MiXCR from the multiplex PCR reads. Of 350,000 to 500,000 distinct CDR3 sequences listed, 14% are singletons. Time point of the sample: newly diagnosed GD, antithyroid drugs for less than 3 months. Following extraction of RNA from PBMCs, that RNA was used to make the TCR library. This clonotype was counted ten times or more. There are 15 residues in the CDR3. Trimming shortened V by 5 bases and J by 4 bases, and 18 bases separated the two germline ends. Germline V gives CDR1 SEHNR, CDR2 FQNEAQ (reference sequence). This sample also belongs to another study, concerning T cells in Graves' hyperthyroidism and ophthalmopathy.

The chain joins TRBV7-9 to TRBJ2-7; D ambiguous. The receptor was derived from a woman in her forties or fifties with Graves disease. Sequencing was performed on peripheral blood mononuclear cells (PBMCs), taken at new diagnosis, from a patient treated with antithyroid drugs. The CDR3: CASSLFIQPLYEQYF. Here the CDR3 DNA reads TGTGCCAGCAGCCTGTTTATCCAGCCGCTATACGAGCAGTACTTC.